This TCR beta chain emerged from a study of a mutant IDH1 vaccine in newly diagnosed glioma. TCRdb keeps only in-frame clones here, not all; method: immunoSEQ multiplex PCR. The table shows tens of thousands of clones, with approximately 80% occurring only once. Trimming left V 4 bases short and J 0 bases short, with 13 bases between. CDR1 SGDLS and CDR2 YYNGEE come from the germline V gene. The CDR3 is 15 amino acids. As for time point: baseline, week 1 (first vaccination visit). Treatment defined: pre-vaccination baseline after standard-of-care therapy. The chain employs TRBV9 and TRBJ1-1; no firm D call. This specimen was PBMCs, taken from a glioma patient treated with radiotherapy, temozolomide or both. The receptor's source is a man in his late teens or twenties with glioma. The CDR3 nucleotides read TGTGCCAGCAGCCCTCGGGGATCCATGAACACTGAAGCTTTCTTT. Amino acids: CASSPRGSMNTEAFF.